This entry lists 23 T cell receptor beta chains sequenced from one sample in a study of T cell changes during pregnancy in multiple sclerosis. TCRdb's table, derived via immunoSEQ multiplex PCR, lists solely in-frame clones and lacks some. The table has about 36,000 clones, 92% seen once; the top ten hold 0.4% to 0.6%. This specimen consisted of CD4+ T cells from peripheral blood mononuclear cells, obtained after pregnancy. The receptor set was obtained from a female donor with multiple sclerosis, enrolled in a pregnancy study.

This rearrangement joins TRBV6-5 to TRBJ2-5, with 8 positions matching TRBD2. Germline CDR1 and CDR2: MNHEY and SVGAGI. CDR3 length equals 14 residues. The J segment lost 5 bases and the V segment lost 6 bases, leaving 8 bases of the junction unmatched. This CDR3 is CASRGGREGETQYF. The DNA for the CDR3 is TGTGCCAGCAGAGGGGGTCGGGAGGGGGAGACCCAGTACTTC.

The chain joins TRBV2 to TRBJ2-5; D remains ambiguous. Trimming took off 3 bases at V and 5 bases at J, with 16 bases between the two ends. The CDR3 extends over 15 amino acids. The germline gives CDR1 SNHLY, CDR2 FYNNEI. The CDR3 DNA reads TGTGCCAGCAGTGATCAGGCAGGCGATGGGGAGACCCAGTACTTC. Its translation: CASSDQAGDGETQYF.

The gene calls are TRBV2 and TRBJ1-6, with D maybe TRBD1 (6 bases). Per the germline V gene, CDR1 is SNHLY and CDR2 is FYNNEI. The CDR3 is 14 residues long. The V end was cut by 7 bases, the J end by 7 bases, with 14 bases between. CDR3 residues: CASTTGKPNSPLHF. DNA of the CDR3: TGTGCCAGCACTACAGGGAAACCCAATTCACCCCTCCACTTT.

This clone has a single count. The chain employs TRBV28 and TRBJ1-5; 7 bases are shared with TRBD1. This CDR3 contains 13 residues. CDR1 and CDR2 (germline): MDHEN, SYDVKM. J was trimmed by 4 bases and V by 8 bases; bases with no gene match: 5. CDR3 in amino acids: CASYPGGNQPQHF. The CDR3 DNA sequence: TGTGCCAGCTACCCAGGGGGGAATCAGCCCCAGCATTTT.

This clone was observed a single time. The rearrangement links TRBV7-3 to TRBJ2-2; a possible D gene is TRBD2 (6 bases). CDR1 SGHTA and CDR2 FQGTGA come from the germline V gene. This CDR3 contains 14 residues. Trimming removed 5 bases at V and 5 bases at J, with 12 bases between. CDR3: CASSLGGQTGELFF. CDR3 nucleotide sequence: TGTGCCAGCAGCCTGGGAGGACAAACCGGGGAGCTGTTTTTT.

For the CDR3, the DNA is TGCGCCAGCAGCCAGGGGGGACTAGCGGGAGGACGGCAACAGTTCTTC. Amino acids: CASSQGGLAGGRQQFF. The V and J genes are TRBV5-1 and TRBJ2-1, with 15 nucleotides matching TRBD2. Germline V gene sequence: CDR1 SGHRS, CDR2 YFSETQ. V was pared by 4 bases and J by 13 bases, with 12 bases of the junction left unmatched. CDR3 length equals 16 residues.

Only a few counts were recorded for this clone. The rearrangement links TRBV5-1 to TRBJ1-3, with 12 bases fitting TRBD1. The V and J ends lost 7 bases and 9 bases, in that order; junction bases with no gene match: 5. The CDR3 is 13 amino acids. Germline assignment: CDR1 SGHRS and CDR2 YFSETQ. The CDR3 nucleotides are TGCGCCAGCTCGGGACAGGGGGCTGGCACCATATATTTT. The encoded protein is CASSGQGAGTIYF. The variable domain in full, with the rest retrieved from reference TRBV5-1 and TRBJ1-3, is KAGVTQTPRYLIKTRGQQVTLSCSPISGHRSVSWYQQTPGQGLQFLFEYFSETQRNKGNFPGRFSGRQFSNSRSEMNVSTLELGDSALYLCASSGQGAGTIYFGEGSWLTVV.

This chain connects TRBV19 to TRBJ1-1, with no clear D. Germline CDR1 reads LNHDA; CDR2 reads SQIVND (reference sequence). Trimming took off 5 bases at V and 4 bases at J, with 5 bases between the two ends. The CDR3 covers 11 residues. CDR3 in DNA: TGTGCCAGTAGTCGGAGCACTGAAGCTTTCTTT. Translated, it gives CASSRSTEAFF.

This clone was observed a handful of times. V is TRBV28 and J is TRBJ2-7; 8 bases are shared with TRBD1. The germline V gene has CDR1 MDHEN and CDR2 SYDVKM. Trimming at V came to 8 bases and at J to 6 bases, leaving 9 bases not matched to a gene. The CDR3 has 13 amino acids. CDR3 region: CASGLDRAREQYF. The DNA of the CDR3 is TGTGCCAGCGGGTTGGACAGGGCGCGCGAGCAGTACTTC.

This clone was observed a single time. The chain employs TRBV7-3 and TRBJ2-3, with unresolved D. The CDR3 covers 14 residues. Germline assignment: CDR1 SGHTA and CDR2 FQGTGA. With 2 bases removed from V and 1 base from J, the gap between germline ends came to 7 bases. The CDR3 region has the DNA TGTGCCAGCAGCTTATTGGCGGGCACAGATACGCAGTATTTT. As protein: CASSLLAGTDTQYF.

The J gene is TRBJ2-1, the V gene TRBV6-1; D may be TRBD2 (6 bases). The CDR3 covers 15 residues. Germline values: CDR1 MNHNS, CDR2 SASEGT. Deletions cut 5 bases from V and 5 bases from J, with 16 bases between. The CDR3 is CASSPEGTPNNEQFF. CDR3 nucleotides: TGTGCCAGCAGTCCCGAGGGGACTCCCAACAATGAGCAGTTCTTC.

The chain is built from TRBV7-9 and TRBJ1-3, with D unresolved. This CDR3 contains 16 residues. V gave up 5 bases and J gave up 1 base, with 15 bases separating them. CDR1 and CDR2 from the germline V gene are SEHNR and FQNEAQ (reference sequence). CDR3 in DNA: TGTGCCAGCAGCCTTTGGGCAGCCCGGTCTGGAAACACCATATATTTT. It specifies CASSLWAARSGNTIYF.

This clone was recorded once. The chain carries TRBV5-6 and TRBJ2-7; perhaps TRBD1 as D (5 bases). Germline V gives CDR1 SGHDT, CDR2 YYEEEE. This CDR3 spans 13 amino acids. Trimming shortened V by 3 bases and J by 6 bases, and 13 bases separated the two germline ends. The CDR3 nucleotides read TGTGCCAGCAGCTCCCCCGCTAGGGGCGAGCAGTACTTC. It specifies CASSSPARGEQYF.

This rearrangement joins TRBV6-1 to TRBJ2-3; D is ambiguous. Looked up from germline, CDR1 is MNHNS and CDR2 is SASEGT. V lost 1 base and J lost 5, with 13 bases in between. The CDR3 runs to 15 residues. DNA of the CDR3: TGTGCCAGCAGTGAAGTCCCCCAGGCTCGAGATACGCAGTATTTT. Its protein is CASSEVPQARDTQYF.

This chain links TRBV7-3 with TRBJ1-6; unclear D gene. The CDR3 totals 14 residues. The germline CDR1 and CDR2 sequences are SGHTA and FQGTGA. V lost 1 base, J lost 5 bases, and 6 bases lay in between. The DNA for the CDR3 is TGTGCCAGCAGCTTAATGGCAGATAATTCACCCCTCCACTTT. Translating it yields CASSLMADNSPLHF.

The rearrangement uses TRBV19 and TRBJ2-4, with 10 bases identical to TRBD1. V lost 6 bases and J lost 4; bases outside the gene matches: 6. The CDR3 contains 15 residues. The germline V gene has CDR1 LNHDA and CDR2 SQIVND (reference sequence). The CDR3 loop is CASSSTGGGKNIQYF. CDR3 nucleotide sequence: TGTGCCAGTAGCTCGACAGGGGGCGGAAAAAACATTCAGTACTTC.

This chain uses TRBV5-1 with TRBJ1-1; 7 positions match TRBD1. The CDR3 has 14 residues. J lost 11 bases, V lost 3 bases, and 13 bases had no gene match. Germline loops: CDR1 SGHRS, CDR2 YFSETQ. This CDR3 reads CASSSGGTVEVAFF. CDR3 nucleotides: TGCGCCAGCAGCTCGGGTGGGACAGTTGAAGTCGCTTTCTTT.

The count of this clone is one. The V and J genes are TRBV9 and TRBJ2-7; D is perhaps TRBD1 (6 bases). Trimming left V 3 bases short and J 1 base short, with 11 bases between. Germline-derived CDR1 and CDR2 are SGDLS and YYNGEE. CDR3 length: 14 amino acids. CDR3 bases: TGTGCCAGCAGCGCTCGACAGGCTTCCTACGAGCAGTACTTC. This codes for CASSARQASYEQYF. Combining the CDR3 with reference TRBV9 and TRBJ2-7 gives the whole variable domain DSGVTQTPKHLITATGQRVTLRCSPRSGDLSVYWYQQSLDQGLQFLIQYYNGEERAKGNILERFSAQQFPDLHSELNLSSLELGDSALYFCASSARQASYEQYFGPGTRLTVT.

The V gene is TRBV9, the J gene TRBJ1-2, with TRBD1 as a possible D gene (6 bases). The CDR3 covers 14 residues. CDR1 SGDLS and CDR2 YYNGEE come from the germline V gene. V was trimmed by 2 bases and J by 5 bases, leaving 13 bases between them. The CDR3 DNA sequence: TGTGCCAGCAGCGTCCGGGACACCAGATATGGCTACACCTTC. Translated: CASSVRDTRYGYTF.

The chain recombines TRBV7-2 with TRBJ2-2; 9 positions match TRBD1. Germline V gene data show CDR1 as SGHTA and CDR2 as FQGNSA. The CDR3 is 15 amino acids. Unmatched junction bases numbered 4, after V lost 5 bases and J lost 3 bases. Here the CDR3 DNA reads TGTGCCAGCAGCCGGGACAGGGTGGACACCGGGGAGCTGTTTTTT. Its translation is CASSRDRVDTGELFF.

J is TRBJ2-1 and V is TRBV28; no clear D. This CDR3 contains 16 residues. The germline CDR1 and CDR2 sequences are MDHEN and SYDVKM. V was clipped by 4 bases and J by 8 bases, with 21 bases between them. Written as DNA, the CDR3 is TGTGCCAGCAGTTACCTCTTCTCCTACAGTCTTGATGAGCAGTTCTTC. Amino acids: CASSYLFSYSLDEQFF.

The rearrangement links TRBV5-4 to TRBJ2-4, with TRBD1 matching 9 bases. Germline-derived CDR1 and CDR2 are SGHNT and YYREEE (reference sequence). V lost 3 bases, J lost 8 bases, and 9 bases stayed unmatched. The CDR3 covers 15 residues. The CDR3 sequence is CASSSPGTGLYIQYF. CDR3 bases: TGTGCCAGCAGCTCCCCCGGGACAGGGCTGTACATTCAGTACTTC.

The J gene is TRBJ1-3, the V gene TRBV5-1; D possibly corresponds to TRBD1 (6 bases). Trimming took 3 bases from V and 2 from J, leaving 12 bases between them. Per germline, CDR1 SGHRS and CDR2 YFSETQ. The CDR3 extends over 15 amino acids. Written as DNA, the CDR3 is TGCGCCAGCAGCTGGCTATCAGGGGCTGGAAACACCATATATTTT. This translates into CASSWLSGAGNTIYF.